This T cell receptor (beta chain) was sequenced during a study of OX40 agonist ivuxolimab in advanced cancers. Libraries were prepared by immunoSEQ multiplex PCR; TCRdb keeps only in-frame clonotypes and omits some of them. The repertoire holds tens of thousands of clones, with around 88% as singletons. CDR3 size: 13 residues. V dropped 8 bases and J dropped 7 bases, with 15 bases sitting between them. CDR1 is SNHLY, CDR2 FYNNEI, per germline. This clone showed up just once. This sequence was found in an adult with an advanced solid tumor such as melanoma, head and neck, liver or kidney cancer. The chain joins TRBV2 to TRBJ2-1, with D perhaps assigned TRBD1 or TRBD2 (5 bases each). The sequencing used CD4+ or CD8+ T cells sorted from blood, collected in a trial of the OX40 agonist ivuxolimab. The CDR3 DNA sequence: TGTGCCAGCTTCGGGACCCCCCTGAATGAGCAGTTCTTC. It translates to CASFGTPLNEQFF.